The 10 T cell receptor beta chains below all came from one sample that was sequenced in a study of regulatory T cells in long-lasting Graves disease (dated by TCRdb to the early 2020s). Libraries were made using multiplex PCR. This sample was sequenced with an Illumina HiSeq 4000. iRepertoire HTBI primers and Arm-PCR amplification of CDR3 regions were used to construct TCR beta libraries. The public sequencing data were trimmed at Q25 with fastp and processed into clonotypes with MiXCR by TCRdb, which kept only in-frame beta chains. Duplicate CDR3 protein sequences are folded into a single record with the most common DNA and genes. The sample records 450,000 to 600,000 distinct CDR3 sequences, about 14% of which are singletons. The top ten clonotypes cover roughly 9.7% of the sample. The sample's time point, from its label and the paper: newly diagnosed GD, antithyroid drugs for less than 3 months. For both TCR sequencing and RNA sequencing, RNA was extracted from PBMCs using TRIzol.

These data also featured in a second study, about T cells in Graves' hyperthyroidism and ophthalmopathy.

The sample in question was peripheral blood mononuclear cells (PBMCs), obtained at new diagnosis, from a patient treated with antithyroid drugs. The receptors shown here come from a man aged 30-40 years with Graves disease. Donor details come from another sample of the same person, matched by shared clones.

This clonotype was recorded at least ten times. The chain is built from TRBV7-3 and TRBJ2-1; TRBD2 matches at 11 bases. This CDR3 is 13 amino acids long. V lost 5 bases to trimming and J lost 10 bases; unmatched junction nucleotides: 4. Germline V lookup: CDR1 SGHTA, CDR2 FQGTGA. CDR3 coding DNA: TGTGCCAGCAGCGGATCTAGCGGGAGGGAGCAGTTCTTC. Translating it yields CASSGSSGREQFF.

This clonotype has just a few counts. No conserved phenylalanine or tryptophan is present at the end of the CDR3, so a read error is the likely explanation. No DNA is shown, since the ends of the CDR3 on it are uncertain; the CDR3 is the one TCRdb lists. This chain joins TRBV27 and TRBJ2-5; whether TRBD2, the table's D call, matches the DNA was not checked. With termini counted, the CDR3 has 10 amino acids. The V gene's germline CDR1 is MNHEY and CDR2 SMNVEV (reference sequence). The CDR3 reads CASSPTPPLA.

This clonotype was observed a few times. The chain uses TRBV18 and TRBJ1-5; D is unclear. Germline V gives CDR1 KGHSH, CDR2 LQKENI. V lost 3 bases and J 6 bases, leaving 15 bases between the germline ends. This CDR3 region has 15 residues. The chain's CDR3 is CASSPRQKVGQPQHF. The CDR3, as DNA: TGTGCCAGCTCACCTCGGCAGAAAGTAGGTCAGCCCCAGCATTTT.

The chain employs TRBV20-1 and TRBJ2-6; unclear D gene. The CDR3 covers 15 residues. V lost 0 bases to trimming and J lost 0 bases, with 6 bases between them. In germline, CDR1 is DFQATT, CDR2 SNEGSKA (reference sequence). The CDR3 is CSAREGSSGANVLTF. In DNA form, the CDR3 reads TGCAGTGCTAGAGAGGGAAGCTCTGGGGCCAACGTCCTGACTTTC.

At least ten counts were recorded for this clonotype. At one of its ends the junction is not consistent with the germline gene, which may arise from a read error. The chain couples TRBV18 to TRBJ1-2; TRBD1 is a possible D gene (5 bases). Germline CDR1 KGHSH, CDR2 LQKENI. The CDR3 length is 13 residues. CDR3 residues: CASSPAGDYGYTF. The DNA of the CDR3 is TGCGCCAGCAGCCCCGCGGGGGACTATGGCTACACCTTC. Based on the CDR3 plus reference TRBV18 and TRBJ1-2, the full variable domain is NAGVMQNPRHLVRRRGQEARLRCSPMKGHSHVYWYRQLPEEGLKFMVYLQKENIIDESGMPKERFSAEFPKEGPSILRIQQVVRGDSAAYFCASSPAGDYGYTFGSGTRLTVV.

Worth noting for this clonotype: A clone one base away is much larger, so this may be a read error. The rearrangement uses TRBV20-1 and TRBJ2-5, with D maybe TRBD2 (6 bases). Trimming cost V 0 bases and J 4 bases, with 21 bases left between them. The CDR3 covers 17 residues. The germline CDR1 and CDR2 sequences are DFQATT and SNEGSKA (reference sequence). Here the CDR3 reads CSARDWRGNGTRETQYF. The CDR3 region has the DNA TGCAGTGCTAGAGATTGGAGGGGTAACGGGACCCGAGAGACCCAGTACTTC.

V and J are TRBV5-1 and TRBJ2-1, with D maybe TRBD1 (6 bases). Germline loops: CDR1 SGHRS, CDR2 YFSETQ. This CDR3 region has 15 residues. Trimming removed 2 bases from V and 9 bases from J, with 18 bases in between. The CDR3 DNA sequence: TGCGCCAGCAGCTTCCGGGACAAGGGTCGGGGTGAGCAGTTCTTC. Its protein product is CASSFRDKGRGEQFF.

This clonotype was seen many times. The chain uses TRBV20-1 and TRBJ2-3; maybe TRBD1 (5 bases). V gave up 5 bases and J gave up 0 bases, with 15 bases separating them. Germline lookup yields CDR1 DFQATT and CDR2 SNEGSKA (reference sequence). The CDR3 is made up of 15 amino acids. CDR3 in amino acids: CSAGPHRSSTDTQYF. The DNA for the CDR3 is TGCAGTGCTGGACCCCACAGGAGCAGCACAGATACGCAGTATTTT.

This clonotype appeared many times. V and J are TRBV11-2 and TRBJ2-7; D not certain. In germline, CDR1 is SGHAT, CDR2 FQNNGV. The CDR3 has 12 residues. Trimming pared 6 bases from V and 2 bases from J, leaving 8 bases between. In nucleotides, the CDR3 is TGTGCCAGCAGTTCCTCGCCCTACGAGCAGTACTTC. Translated, it gives CASSSSPYEQYF.

A few counts support this clonotype. This rearrangement joins TRBV24-1 to TRBJ2-5; 7 bases agree with TRBD2. The junction had 10 bases not matched to a gene; V was cut back by 8 bases and J by 2 bases. This CDR3 is built from 15 residues. CDR1 and CDR2 (germline): KGHDR, SFDVKD. CDR3 sequence: CATNDWRGGQETQYF. The CDR3 DNA reads TGTGCCACCAACGATTGGCGGGGAGGGCAAGAGACCCAGTACTTC.